Below, 17 T cell receptor beta chains from the same sample are listed, as sequenced in a study of T cell responses to AZD1222 COVID-19 vaccine. Clones were read by immunoSEQ multiplex PCR, and TCRdb kept only the in-frame ones, dropping some. The table lists approximately 97,000 clones, about four fifths of them singletons. The sample here was peripheral blood, taken on day 0 of AZD1222 vaccination. These receptors were obtained from an adult in good health.

The CDR3 bases are TGCGCCAGCAGCCAAGCGGGAAGTGATACGCAGTATTTT. Amino acid sequence: CASSQAGSDTQYF. This sequence joins TRBV4-3 and TRBJ2-3; D is perhaps TRBD2 (5 bases). The germline V gene encodes CDR1 LGHNA and CDR2 YSLEER. Deletions cut 1 base from V and 6 bases from J, with 8 bases between. CDR3 length equals 13 residues.

Of note for this clone: This specimen includes other DNA sequences encoding the same CDR3. The genes are TRBV7-9 and TRBJ2-5; D is unresolved. This CDR3 contains 14 residues. In germline, CDR1 is SEHNR, CDR2 FQNEAQ (reference sequence). V was clipped by 1 base and J by 3 bases, with 9 bases between them. The CDR3 reads CASSLVGREETQYF. Written as DNA, the CDR3 is TGTGCCAGCAGCTTAGTCGGCAGAGAAGAGACCCAGTACTTC.

The chain carries TRBV15 and TRBJ1-4; D might be TRBD1 (5 bases). In germline, CDR1 is LNHNV, CDR2 YYDKDF (reference sequence). The CDR3 extends over 15 amino acids. V was cut by 1 base and J by 4 bases, with 10 bases left in between. CDR3 region: CATSRAGSVNEKLFF. CDR3 coding DNA: TGTGCCACCAGCAGAGCAGGGTCCGTTAATGAAAAACTGTTTTTT.

This rearrangement joins TRBV11-3 to TRBJ1-2; TRBD1 matches 10 bases. V shed 1 base and J 13 bases; nucleotides not matched to a gene: 6. The CDR3 has 13 amino acids. CDR1 is SGHNT and CDR2 is YENEEA in the germline V gene. In DNA form, the CDR3 reads TGTGCCAGCAGCTTAGTAAGGGACAGGGGAATCACCTTC. This sequence encodes CASSLVRDRGITF.

V and J are TRBV6-6 and TRBJ1-2, with D perhaps matching TRBD1 (5 bases). The CDR3 contains 13 residues. The germline V gene has CDR1 MNHNY and CDR2 SVGAGI (reference sequence). V lost 6 bases to trimming and J lost 3 bases, with 11 bases between them. CDR3 in DNA: TGTGCCAGCAGGTCAACAGGAGACTATGGCTACACCTTC. It is translated as CASRSTGDYGYTF.

This chain's CDR3 is CASSHPGSTDTQYF. The DNA of the CDR3 is TGTGCCAGCAGCCATCCCGGGAGCACAGATACGCAGTATTTT. The chain carries TRBV9 and TRBJ2-3; the D is unclear. CDR3 length equals 14 residues. Trimming left V 4 bases short and J 0 bases short, with 9 bases between. Germline V gene sequence: CDR1 SGDLS, CDR2 YYNGEE.

This clone was found once. The genes are TRBV19 and TRBJ1-5; 7 bases map to TRBD1. CDR3 length: 12 amino acids. Germline V gives CDR1 LNHDA, CDR2 SQIVND (reference sequence). The junction had 2 bases not matched to a gene; V was cut back by 7 bases and J by 5 bases. CDR3 sequence reads: CASTTGDQPQHF. The CDR3 region has the DNA TGTGCCAGTACCACAGGGGATCAGCCCCAGCATTTT.

The chain recombines TRBV20-1 with TRBJ2-5; D is undetermined. V was clipped by 6 bases and J by 5 bases, with 10 bases between them. This CDR3 is built from 11 residues. The germline V gene has CDR1 DFQATT and CDR2 SNEGSKA (reference sequence). DNA of the CDR3: TGCAGTGCCATAGACTGGGAGACCCAGTACTTC. This translates into CSAIDWETQYF.

This clone occurred a few times. The chain couples TRBV28 to TRBJ2-7, with D perhaps TRBD1 or TRBD2 (7 bases each). Trimming took 5 bases from V and 3 from J, leaving 20 bases between them. This CDR3 is built from 16 residues. Germline CDR1 MDHEN, CDR2 SYDVKM. The CDR3 here is CASSQGGTVGFYEQYF. CDR3 nucleotides: TGTGCCAGCAGTCAGGGGGGGACAGTAGGATTCTACGAGCAGTACTTC. The whole variable domain, filled in from reference TRBV28 and TRBJ2-7, reads DVKVTQSSRYLVKRTGEKVFLECVQDMDHENMFWYRQDPGLGLRLIYFSYDVKMKEKGDIPEGYSVSREKKERFSLILESASTNQTSMYLCASSQGGTVGFYEQYFGPGTRLTVT.

V is TRBV6-5 and J is TRBJ1-1; TRBD1 matches at 10 bases. Trimming cost V 4 bases and J 5 bases; bases outside gene matches: 1. CDR1 and CDR2 from the germline V gene are MNHEY and SVGAGI. The CDR3 is made up of 13 amino acids. The CDR3 region has the DNA TGTGCCAGCAGTTGGGACAGGGGTACTGAAGCTTTCTTT. Translated, it gives CASSWDRGTEAFF.

This chain joins TRBV7-3 and TRBJ2-1; possibly TRBD2 for D (6 bases). The V gene lost 9 bases and the J gene lost 10 bases, with 19 bases spanning the gap. The CDR3 loop spans 13 amino acids. Germline-derived CDR1 and CDR2 are SGHTA and FQGTGA. The CDR3, as DNA: TGTGCCAGTGGGGAGTCTAGTCGGGGGGAGCAGTTCTTC. As protein: CASGESSRGEQFF.

The CDR3 loop reads CASSLGHSPLHF. The CDR3 bases are TGTGCCAGCAGCTTGGGGCACTCACCCCTCCACTTT. The chain recombines TRBV7-2 with TRBJ1-6; tentative D call: TRBD1 (5 bases). The length of the CDR3 is 12 residues. Germline assignment: CDR1 SGHTA and CDR2 FQGNSA. Trimming left V 3 bases short and J 10 bases short, with 7 bases between.

The CDR3 here is CASSSSRGITEAFF. The CDR3 DNA sequence: TGTGCCAGCAGCTCATCCAGGGGGATCACTGAAGCTTTCTTT. The chain employs TRBV6-5 and TRBJ1-1, with 7 bases fitting TRBD1. Trimming cost V 6 bases and J 4 bases; bases outside gene matches: 8. This CDR3 contains 14 residues. CDR1 is MNHEY and CDR2 is SVGAGI in the germline V gene.

The chain uses TRBV29-1 and TRBJ2-1, with 10 bases that match TRBD2. V trimming: 6 bases; J trimming: 0 bases; junction bases outside the gene matches: 2. The CDR3 has 14 residues. From germline, CDR1 is SQVTM and CDR2 ANQGSEA. CDR3: CSVAGGGSYNEQFF. The CDR3, as DNA: TGCAGCGTAGCGGGGGGGGGCTCCTACAATGAGCAGTTCTTC.

A single count supports this clone. The chain recombines TRBV7-8 with TRBJ1-2; 9 bases match TRBD1. CDR1 is SGHVS, CDR2 FQNEAQ, per germline. Germline trimming cut 4 bases from V and 6 bases from J; bases unmatched to any gene: 3. The CDR3 has 13 residues. The DNA of the CDR3 is TGTGCCAGCAGCTCGGACAGGGGCCATGGCTACACCTTC. This sequence encodes CASSSDRGHGYTF.

The chain combines TRBV5-4 with TRBJ1-2; the match to TRBD1 covers 10 bases. Germline assignment: CDR1 SGHNT and CDR2 YYREEE (reference sequence). The CDR3 has 16 residues. V gave up 3 bases and J gave up 2 bases; unmatched junction bases: 7. The CDR3 here is CASSWRGQGENYGYTF. The CDR3 DNA is TGTGCCAGCAGCTGGCGAGGACAGGGGGAAAACTATGGCTACACCTTC.

The chain is built from TRBV15 and TRBJ2-5; a possible D gene is TRBD1 (6 bases). This CDR3 is 15 amino acids long. Germline V gene lookup returns CDR1 LNHNV and CDR2 YYDKDF (reference sequence). V dropped 0 bases and J dropped 5 bases, with 13 bases sitting between them. CDR3 loop: CATSRDPGAPETQYF. DNA of the CDR3: TGTGCCACCAGCAGAGACCCAGGGGCGCCGGAGACCCAGTACTTC. Complete variable domain (other parts from reference TRBV15 and TRBJ2-5): DAMVIQNPRYQVTQFGKPVTLSCSQTLNHNVMYWYQQKSSQAPKLLFHYYDKDFNNEADTPDNFQSRRPNTSFCFLDIRSPGLGDTAMYLCATSRDPGAPETQYFGPGTRLLVL.